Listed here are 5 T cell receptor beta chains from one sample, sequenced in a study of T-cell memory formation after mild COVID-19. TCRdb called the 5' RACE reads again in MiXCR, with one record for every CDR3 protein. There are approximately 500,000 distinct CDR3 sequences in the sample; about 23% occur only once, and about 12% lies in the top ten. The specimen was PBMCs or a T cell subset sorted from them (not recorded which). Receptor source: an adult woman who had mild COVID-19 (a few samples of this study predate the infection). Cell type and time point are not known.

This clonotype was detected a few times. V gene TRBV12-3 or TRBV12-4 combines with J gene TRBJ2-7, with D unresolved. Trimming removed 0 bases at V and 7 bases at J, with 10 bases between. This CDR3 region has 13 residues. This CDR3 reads CASSLATLGEQYF. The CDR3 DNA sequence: TGTGCCAGCAGTTTAGCTACCCTAGGGGAGCAGTACTTC.

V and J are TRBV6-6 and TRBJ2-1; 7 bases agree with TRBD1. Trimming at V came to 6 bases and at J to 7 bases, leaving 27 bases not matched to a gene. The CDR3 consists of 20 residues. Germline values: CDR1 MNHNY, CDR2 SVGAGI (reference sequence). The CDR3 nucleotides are TGTGCCAGCAGCCCCTTTATATATAGGATTTCGGGCAGGGGGTCTAATGAGCAGTTCTTC. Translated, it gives CASSPFIYRISGRGSNEQFF.

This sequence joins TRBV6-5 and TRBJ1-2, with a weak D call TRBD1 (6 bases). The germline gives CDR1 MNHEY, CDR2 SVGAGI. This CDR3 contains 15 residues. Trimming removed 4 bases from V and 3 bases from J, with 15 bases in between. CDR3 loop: CASSLRQEGDYGYTF. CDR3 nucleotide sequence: TGTGCCAGCAGTTTAAGACAGGAAGGCGACTATGGCTACACCTTC.

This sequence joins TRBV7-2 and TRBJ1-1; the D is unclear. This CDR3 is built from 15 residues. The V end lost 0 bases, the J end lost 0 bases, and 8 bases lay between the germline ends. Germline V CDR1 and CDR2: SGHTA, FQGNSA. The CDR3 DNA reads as TGTGCCAGCAGCTTAGCGAGGCAAATGAACACTGAAGCTTTCTTT. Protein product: CASSLARQMNTEAFF.

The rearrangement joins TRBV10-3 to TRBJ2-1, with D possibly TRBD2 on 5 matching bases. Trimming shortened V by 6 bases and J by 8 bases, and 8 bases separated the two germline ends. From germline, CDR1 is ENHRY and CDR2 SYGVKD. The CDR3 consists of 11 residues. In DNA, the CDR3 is TGTGCCATCAGCGGGGAAGATGAGCAGTTCTTC. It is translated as CAISGEDEQFF.